This T cell receptor beta chain was captured by sequencing in a study of shared clonotypes between healthy human individuals (dated by TCRdb to the early 2020s). Turning to the overall study: The cohort included three men and a couple of women between 18 and 49 years of age. For each donor, CD4 naive and CD4 memory were each run on three plates, CD8 naive on two plates, and CD8 memory on one plate. Blood TCR repertoires of a handful of healthy adults were deeply sequenced to estimate repertoire size and the extent of clonotype sharing between individuals. To increase sequencing depth and limit assay-specific biases, different laboratories used diverse techniques to prepare libraries and sequence TCR repertoires. Leukapheresis yielded between about 0.85 and 10 billion PBMCs per donor. What the study reported, not specific to this receptor: Sampling was limited to blood, and TCR repertoires in tissue likely differ from TCR repertoires in blood. Higher generation probabilities were observed for clonotypes shared by all four sorted-subset donors than for non-shared clonotypes. Naive subsets generally had larger estimated clonotype richness than memory subsets did. Pairwise subsampling indicated that sequencing depth was expected to affect the degree of clonotype sharing among donors. Because the study included only a small number of donors, the genetic and exposure-history diversity represented was limited. Even with the large sequencing depth, rarefaction of the sorted-subset datasets indicated that sequencing was incomplete. Across several donors, about 5.2% of naive CD4, more than 3% of naive CD8, approximately 2.5% of memory CD4, and 0.4% of memory CD8 clonotypes were shared.

Worth noting for this clone: Which antigen it targets is not known. No qualities accompany the bases; no much larger clone lies one base away.

From the cysteine up to the phenylalanine, the CDR3 has a length of 16 residues. Only CDR3 DNA remains: 48 bases, in frame from the first base. The germline V gene yields SNHLY for CDR1 and FYNNEI for CDR2. Trimming takes 5 bases from V and 0 bases from J, and the germline ends sit 14 bases apart. Healthy HIV-negative adults with no recently reported acute infections or vaccinations were included as donors. Every donor was a Caucasian adult residing in Nashville, Tennessee, USA. Magnetic negative selection was used to enrich CD4+ T cells, after which naive cells were positively selected on CD45RA and the negative fraction became the memory subset. After blood collection by leukapheresis, PBMCs were isolated using Ficoll-Histopaque density gradient centrifugation and then cryopreserved in the vapor phase of liquid nitrogen. Analytical flow cytometry was used to check the purity and quantity of every magnetically sorted T cell population. Genomic DNA was isolated from every sorted fraction and measured by UV absorbance on a Nanodrop 2000c.

Using the deep immunoSEQ assay, multiplex PCR amplified TCR CDR3 regions from genomic DNA. Extracted genomic DNA from each cell subset was distributed evenly across all wells of several immunoSEQ 96-well plates, and each plate was treated as a replicate. For sorted subsets, each replicate PCR was loaded with roughly 200 ng genomic DNA, equivalent to 30,000 or so T cell genomes. Purified libraries were quantified with a Qubit 3.0 fluorometer, sized on a Bioanalyzer 2100, and re-quantified with the KAPA Library Quantification kit. A separate single-read 150-cycle Illumina NextSeq 550 flow cell was used to sequence each immunoSEQ 96-well plate. From the authors' description of their analysis: Because only junctional sequences without quality scores were contained in the immunoSEQ output, filtering matching that applied to full-length reads could not be performed. To assign V/J genes and CDR3, sequences were annotated against IMGT germline references using PyIR, a Python wrapper for IgBLAST v1.9. Any read was removed if the V/J assignment was weak (E-value above 1e-6), the CDR3 was missing, or the read contained stop codons, out-of-frame junctions, or ambiguous translated residues. A V3J clonotype was defined by an identical inferred V gene, J gene, and CDR3 amino acid sequence. The percentage overlap between two repertoires was calculated by dividing the number of shared unique clonotypes by the size of the smaller repertoire. Three approaches were used to assess repertoire richness: RTK rarefaction, the Chao1 estimator, and Recon v2.1 estimates of unobserved clonotypes. OLGA was used to compute generation probabilities for all TCRbeta clonotypes that the gDNA method yielded from several donors. In TCRdb, the immuneACCESS table is reduced to in-frame sequences with V and J assigned. These tables do not hold every clone; where another copy was compared, an unresolved V gene accounts for under half, and the others remain unexplained. The V and J calls and clone size come from that table; D and trimming were worked out from the DNA. The sample yields about 1 million clones; 65% to 80% were counted once. Jointly, the top ten make up 1.4% to 1.5% of the sample.

The sequence was collected from a man aged 18-30 years in good health. The receptor chain draws on TRBV2 and TRBJ1-5; 6 matching bases give a weak D call of TRBD1. The specimen was memory CD4+ T cells sorted from blood. The sample's cell subset or site label, in plain terms: CD45RA-negative fraction. DNA sequence: TGTGCCAGCAGTTATACAGGGACATATAGCAATCAGCCCCAGCATTTT. Its translation reads: CASSYTGTYSNQPQHF.